Listed here are 25 T cell receptor beta chains from one sample, sequenced in a study of blood T cells in healthy people across ages. Through a sample-barcoded 5' primer and a J-beta primer mix, a second PCR was run for roughly 7 to 11 cycles. TCRdb re-called the 5' RACE reads with MiXCR, one entry per CDR3 protein. The sample contains 1.5 million to 2 million distinct CDR3 sequences, under 30% of which appear only once. Material for sequencing was blood. Receptors were obtained from a woman under 40 in good health.

This clonotype was observed a few times. J is TRBJ1-5 and V is TRBV24-1; D might be TRBD1 (5 bases). Germline assignment: CDR1 KGHDR and CDR2 SFDVKD. The V gene lost 3 bases and the J gene lost 6 bases, with 11 bases spanning the gap. The CDR3 has 14 residues. CDR3 DNA sequence: TGTGCCACCAGTGATGGCAGGGCACCTCAGCCCCAGCATTTT. Its translation is CATSDGRAPQPQHF.

This clonotype was counted ten times or more. The rearrangement uses TRBV29-1 and TRBJ2-1; 8 bases line up with TRBD2. The CDR3 sequence is 14 residues long. V trimming: 6 bases; J trimming: 6 bases; junction bases outside the gene matches: 10. Looked up from germline, CDR1 is SQVTM and CDR2 is ANQGSEA. CDR3 in DNA: TGCAGCGTCGGAAGCGGGAGTGGGAGCAATGAGCAGTTCTTC. Translating it yields CSVGSGSGSNEQFF.

This clonotype was detected only once. The CDR3 DNA reads TGTGCCAGCAGCTCCTGGACAGAGATCTCCTACGAGCAGTACTTC. This translates into CASSSWTEISYEQYF. The chain employs TRBV7-8 and TRBJ2-7; a weak D match, TRBD1 (6 bases). In germline, CDR1 is SGHVS, CDR2 FQNEAQ. The CDR3 spans 15 residues. Trimming cost V 4 bases and J 0 bases, with 13 bases left between them.

The chain carries TRBV29-1 and TRBJ2-2, with TRBD1 matching over 8 bases. The V gene's germline CDR1 is SQVTM and CDR2 ANQGSEA. The CDR3 totals 12 residues. J was trimmed by 5 bases and V by 6 bases; bases with no gene match: 2. This chain's CDR3 is CSVHRGTGELFF. For the CDR3, the DNA is TGCAGCGTCCACAGGGGGACCGGGGAGCTGTTTTTT.

This clonotype has a count of ten or more. The chain is built from TRBV6-5 and TRBJ2-7; 8 bases map to TRBD2. The junction had 8 bases not matched to a gene; V was cut back by 6 bases and J by 4 bases. Germline values: CDR1 MNHEY, CDR2 SVGAGI. The CDR3 totals 14 residues. The CDR3 sequence is CASSLSGNLYEQYF. The CDR3 bases are TGTGCCAGCAGCCTTAGCGGGAACCTATACGAGCAGTACTTC.

This clonotype was counted ten times or more. The J gene is TRBJ2-5, the V gene TRBV12-3 or TRBV12-4; 11 nucleotides agree with TRBD2. The CDR3 contains 16 residues. The ends lost 6 bases at V and 5 bases at J; junction bases unmatched: 11. In DNA form, the CDR3 reads TGTGCCAGCAGCCTTATAGCGGGGGGGTTCTCGGAGACCCAGTACTTC. Amino acids: CASSLIAGGFSETQYF.

There are many counts of this clonotype. CDR3 coding DNA: TGTGCCATCAGTGAGGGGGACTCCTACGAGCAGTACTTC. This gives the protein CAISEGDSYEQYF. V usage is TRBV10-3 and J usage is TRBJ2-7; no reliable D call. Germline loops: CDR1 ENHRY, CDR2 SYGVKD. Trimming took off 2 bases at V and 0 bases at J, with 5 bases between the two ends. The CDR3 loop spans 13 amino acids.

The chain combines TRBV6-6 with TRBJ1-2; possibly TRBD1 for D (5 bases). The CDR3 sequence is 13 residues long. Germline V gene sequence: CDR1 MNHNY, CDR2 SVGAGI (reference sequence). With 6 bases removed from V and 6 bases from J, the gap between germline ends came to 14 bases. CDR3 in amino acids: CASSPGAGHGYTF. DNA for the CDR3: TGTGCCAGCAGCCCAGGCGCGGGGCATGGCTACACCTTC.

About this clonotype: A much larger clone sits a single nucleotide away, making a read error possible. The V gene is TRBV24-1, the J gene TRBJ2-3; D unresolved. Germline CDR1 KGHDR, CDR2 SFDVKD. The V end lost 3 bases, the J end lost 11 bases, and 14 bases lay between the germline ends. The CDR3 extends over 13 amino acids. The CDR3 sequence: CATSDPPMSMQYF. In DNA form, the CDR3 reads TGTGCCACCAGTGATCCGCCCATGAGTATGCAGTATTTT.

This clonotype was seen at least ten times. Sequence at one end of the junction differs from germline and may be a read error. The genes are TRBV7-2 and TRBJ1-2, with D possibly matching TRBD1 (6 bases). The CDR3 extends over 11 amino acids. Germline CDR1 SGHTA, CDR2 FQGNSA. The CDR3, as DNA: TGCGCCAGCAGCCCAGGGGTCGGCTACACCTTC. Amino acid sequence: CASSPGVGYTF.

The chain has TRBV5-1 and TRBJ2-3; D possibly corresponds to TRBD1 (5 bases). V was clipped by 6 bases and J by 1 base, with 12 bases between them. The CDR3 consists of 14 residues. Per germline, CDR1 SGHRS and CDR2 YFSETQ. Written as DNA, the CDR3 is TGCGCCAGCACCGCCTGGGGCGGCACAGATACGCAGTATTTT. It specifies CASTAWGGTDTQYF.

V usage is TRBV12-3 or TRBV12-4 and J usage is TRBJ1-2; D gene unclear. V shed 3 bases and J shed 6 bases, with 14 bases lying between them. This CDR3 region has 14 residues. This chain's CDR3 is CASSFGVSADGYTF. CDR3 in DNA: TGTGCCAGCAGTTTCGGTGTCTCGGCGGATGGCTACACCTTC.

Here the CDR3 reads CASYRGDRGDTQYF. The CDR3 nucleotides are TGCGCCAGCTATCGGGGGGACCGAGGAGATACGCAGTATTTT. This chain connects TRBV5-1 to TRBJ2-3; 7 bases map to TRBD2. V lost 7 bases, J lost 5 bases, and 10 bases stayed unmatched. Germline CDR1 and CDR2: SGHRS and YFSETQ. This CDR3 spans 14 amino acids.

This clonotype was seen a few times. At one of its ends the junction is not consistent with the germline gene, which may arise from a read error. The rearrangement uses TRBV7-2 and TRBJ1-6, with D possibly matching TRBD1 (5 bases). The germline CDR1 and CDR2 sequences are SGHTA and FQGNSA. The CDR3 has 12 amino acids. This CDR3 is CVSSDSNSPLHF. In DNA, the CDR3 is TGTGTCAGCAGCGACAGCAATTCACCCCTCCACTTT.

This clonotype has more than one count but fewer than ten. V usage is TRBV28 and J usage is TRBJ1-2; D uncertain. Germline V gives CDR1 MDHEN, CDR2 SYDVKM. The CDR3 sequence is 13 residues long. Trimming left V 2 bases short and J 5 bases short, with 9 bases between. This CDR3 is CASSLVRIYGYTF. CDR3 bases: TGTGCCAGCAGTTTAGTACGGATTTATGGCTACACCTTC.

This clonotype was detected only a few times. The gene calls are TRBV27 and TRBJ1-6; TRBD1 agrees at 8 bases. The length of the CDR3 is 17 residues. Germline V gives CDR1 MNHEY, CDR2 SMNVEV (reference sequence). J gave up 0 bases and V 5 bases, and 6 bases lay outside the gene matches. CDR3 sequence: CASSLRTGSSYNSPLHF. The CDR3 DNA reads TGTGCCAGCAGTCTCAGGACAGGGAGCTCCTATAATTCACCCCTCCACTTT.

This clonotype was detected a few times. V usage is TRBV12-3 or TRBV12-4 and J usage is TRBJ2-5; 8 nucleotides agree with TRBD2. This CDR3 has 15 amino acids. Trimming removed 6 bases from V and 11 bases from J; junction bases left unmatched: 17. CDR3 amino acids: CASRNYPGLGYKQYF. In nucleotides, the CDR3 is TGTGCCAGCAGGAATTATCCGGGACTAGGCTACAAGCAGTACTTC.

This clonotype was seen ten or more times. The V and J genes are TRBV29-1 and TRBJ2-3; 8 positions match TRBD2. The CDR3 loop spans 13 amino acids. The germline gives CDR1 SQVTM, CDR2 ANQGSEA. V dropped 7 bases and J dropped 2; count of bases not matched to a gene: 5. The CDR3 is CSGRGVFTDTQYF. The CDR3 DNA sequence: TGCAGCGGGCGGGGGGTATTCACAGATACGCAGTATTTT.

As for this clonotype: Possible read error: a much larger clone is one base away. The chain carries TRBV6-6 and TRBJ2-1; 8 nucleotides match TRBD1. The CDR3 runs 15 residues. V lost 0 bases and J lost 6; bases outside the gene matches: 4. Germline V CDR1 and CDR2: MNHNY, SVGAGI (reference sequence). CDR3 amino acids: CASSYSGTGCNEQFF. DNA for the CDR3: TGTGCCAGCAGTTACTCGGGGACAGGTTGCAATGAGCAGTTCTTC.

The V and J genes are TRBV5-8 and TRBJ2-3, with D uncertain. This CDR3 comprises 16 residues. Germline V gives CDR1 SGHTS, CDR2 YDEGEE. V was clipped by 4 bases and J by 0 bases, with 15 bases between them. CDR3 loop: CASSVTTTSSTDTQYF. The CDR3 DNA is TGTGCCAGCAGCGTTACTACTACCTCTAGCACAGATACGCAGTATTTT.

The chain combines TRBV4-1 with TRBJ2-7, with D hard to call. The CDR3 extends over 17 amino acids. CDR1 is MGHRA and CDR2 is YSYEKL in the germline V gene. Trimming left V 2 bases short and J 3 bases short, with 20 bases between. CDR3 protein: CASSQTKRGAAIYEQYF. CDR3 coding DNA: TGCGCCAGCAGCCAAACAAAGAGAGGCGCAGCAATCTACGAGCAGTACTTC.

This clonotype was seen a handful of times. V gene TRBV6-5 combines with J gene TRBJ1-1; tentatively, D is TRBD1 (5 bases). The V gene's germline CDR1 is MNHEY and CDR2 SVGAGI. This CDR3 is built from 12 residues. V lost 2 bases and J lost 7, with 8 bases in between. CDR3 sequence: CASSYRGVEAFF. The CDR3 DNA sequence: TGTGCCAGCAGTTACCGAGGGGTTGAAGCTTTCTTT.

The sample holds a few counts of this clonotype. The chain has TRBV7-2 and TRBJ1-2; weak D call: TRBD1 (5 bases). The V gene lost 2 bases and the J gene lost 8 bases, with 15 bases spanning the gap. The CDR3 is 14 amino acids. Germline V gene sequence: CDR1 SGHTA, CDR2 FQGNSA. The CDR3 sequence: CASSLNAGWGGYTF. In nucleotides, the CDR3 is TGTGCCAGCAGCTTAAACGCAGGTTGGGGGGGCTACACCTTC. Drawing the rest from reference TRBV7-2 and TRBJ1-2, the complete variable domain is GAGVSQSPSNKVTEKGKDVELRCDPISGHTALYWYRQSLGQGLEFLIYFQGNSAPDKSGLPSDRFSAERTGGSVSTLTIQRTQQEDSAVYLCASSLNAGWGGYTFGSGTRLTVV.

This clonotype occurred a few times. The chain links TRBV7-2 to TRBJ2-7, with TRBD1 identical over 11 bases. The germline V gene has CDR1 SGHTA and CDR2 FQGNSA. This CDR3 is 16 amino acids long. The trim removed 5 bases at V and 4 bases at J, leaving 10 bases unmatched. The CDR3 DNA reads TGTGCCAGCAGCCTCCGAGAGGACAGGGGGCTTTACGAGCAGTACTTC. Translated: CASSLREDRGLYEQYF.

This rearrangement joins TRBV6-6 to TRBJ1-1; D might be TRBD1 (5 bases). The germline CDR1 and CDR2 sequences are MNHNY and SVGAGI (reference sequence). Trimming cost V 7 bases and J 4 bases, with 13 bases left between them. The CDR3 contains 13 residues. The CDR3 sequence is CASTLRGVTEAFF. The CDR3 DNA follows: TGTGCCAGCACCCTGAGGGGAGTCACTGAAGCTTTCTTT.